What follows describes a single T cell receptor (beta chain). Its antigen remains unidentified. The data were obtained in a study of beta chain features in type 1 diabetes. Study results and limitations: All four CD4+ subsets of Type 1 diabetes patients contained TCRB CDR3s that were moderately but significantly shorter. Within the patient group, naive, central memory and Treg TCRB repertoires appeared more similar to each other than within healthy donors.

From germline, CDR1 is MNHEY and CDR2 SVGAGI. CDR3 length: 13 residues. J lost 4 bases, V lost 7 bases, and 5 bases had no gene match. Reverse transcription of all isolated RNA meant that expressed TCRB transcripts were sequenced. This table comes from immunoSEQ multiplex PCR, and its TCRdb copy is limited to in-frame clones, with some not included. The table records roughly 300,000 clones, less than 15% of them present only once. The chain joins TRBV6-5 to TRBJ2-3; 7 positions match TRBD1. The TCR originated in a man aged 25-45 years in good health. Sequenced input: central memory CD4+ T cells from blood. Written as DNA, the CDR3 is TGTGCCAGCACCCTAGGGGGCGCAGATACGCAGTATTTT. The encoded protein is CASTLGGADTQYF.